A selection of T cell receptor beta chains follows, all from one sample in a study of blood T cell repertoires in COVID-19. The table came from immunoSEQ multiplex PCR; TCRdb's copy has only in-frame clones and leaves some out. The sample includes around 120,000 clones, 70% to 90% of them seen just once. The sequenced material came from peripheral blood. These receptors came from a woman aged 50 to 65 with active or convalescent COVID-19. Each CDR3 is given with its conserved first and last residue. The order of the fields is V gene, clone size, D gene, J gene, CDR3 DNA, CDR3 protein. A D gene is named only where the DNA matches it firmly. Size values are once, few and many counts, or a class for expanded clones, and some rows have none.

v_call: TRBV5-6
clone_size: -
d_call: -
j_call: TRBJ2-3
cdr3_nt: TGTGCCAGCAGCTTGGTAGACGGGGGCACAGATACGCAGTATTTT
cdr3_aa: CASSLVDGGTDTQYF

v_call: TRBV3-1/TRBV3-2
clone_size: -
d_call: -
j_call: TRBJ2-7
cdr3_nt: TGTGCCAGCAGCCAAGATCACCAGAGGTACGAGCAGTACTTC
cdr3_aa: CASSQDHQRYEQYF

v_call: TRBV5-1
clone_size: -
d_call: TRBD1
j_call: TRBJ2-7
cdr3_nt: TGCGCCAGCAGCTTAGGACAGGGGGCGTTGTACGAGCAGTACTTC
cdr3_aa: CASSLGQGALYEQYF

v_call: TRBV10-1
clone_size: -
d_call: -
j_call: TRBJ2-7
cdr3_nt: TGCGCCAACACGACAGGATGGGTTTTGGAGCAGTACTTC
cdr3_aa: CANTTGWVLEQYF

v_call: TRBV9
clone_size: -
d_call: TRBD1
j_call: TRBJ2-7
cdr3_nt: TGTGCCAGCAGCGCCGTACCGGGACAGGGACGCGAGCAGTACTTC
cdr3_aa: CASSAVPGQGREQYF

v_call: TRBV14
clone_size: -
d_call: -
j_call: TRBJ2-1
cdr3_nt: TGTGCCAGCAGCCAAGATCTTAGCGGTGAGCAGTTCTTC
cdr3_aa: CASSQDLSGEQFF

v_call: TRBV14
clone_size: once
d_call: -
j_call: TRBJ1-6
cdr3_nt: TGTGCCAGCAGCCCCTTCAATTCACCCCTCCACTTT
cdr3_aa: CASSPFNSPLHF

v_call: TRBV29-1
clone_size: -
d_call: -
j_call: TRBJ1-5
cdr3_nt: TGCAGCGTTGTGACAGCGTATGATCAGCCCCAGCATTTT
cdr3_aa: CSVVTAYDQPQHF

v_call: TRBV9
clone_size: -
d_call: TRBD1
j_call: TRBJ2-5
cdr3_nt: TGTGCCAGCAGCGCCTCGGACAGGGGGCTAGAGACCCAGTACTTC
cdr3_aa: CASSASDRGLETQYF

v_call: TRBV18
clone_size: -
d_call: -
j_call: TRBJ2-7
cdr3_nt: TGTGCCAGCTCACCAAAGACAGCCCCCGAGCAGTACTTC
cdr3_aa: CASSPKTAPEQYF

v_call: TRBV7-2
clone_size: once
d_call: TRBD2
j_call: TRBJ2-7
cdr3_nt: TGTGCCAGCAGCTTAGCGGGGAGGGCCTCTTACGAGCAGTACTTC
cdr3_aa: CASSLAGRASYEQYF

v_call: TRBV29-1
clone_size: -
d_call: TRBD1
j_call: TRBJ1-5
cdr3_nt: TGCAGCGTGGGAGACAGGGGTGGCCAGCCCCAGCATTTT
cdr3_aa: CSVGDRGGQPQHF

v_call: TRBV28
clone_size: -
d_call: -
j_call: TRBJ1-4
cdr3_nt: TGTGCCAGCAGAGACCCTGGGAGGGGAGTTAATGAAAAACTGTTTTTT
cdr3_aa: CASRDPGRGVNEKLFF

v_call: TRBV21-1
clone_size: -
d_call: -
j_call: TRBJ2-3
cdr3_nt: TGTGCCAGCAGCATGACGACTATACCCCTAGATACGCAGTATTTT
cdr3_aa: CASSMTTIPLDTQYF

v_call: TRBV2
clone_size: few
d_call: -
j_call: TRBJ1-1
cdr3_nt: TGTGCCAGCAGTGAAAGTGGGTGGGACACCGAGAACACTGAAGCTTTCTTT
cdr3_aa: CASSESGWDTENTEAFF

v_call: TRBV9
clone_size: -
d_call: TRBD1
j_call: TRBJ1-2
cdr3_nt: TGTGCCAGCAGCCTCGACAGGGTGGGCGGCTACACCTTC
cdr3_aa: CASSLDRVGGYTF

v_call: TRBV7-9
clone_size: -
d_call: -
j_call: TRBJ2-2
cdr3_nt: TGTGCCAGCACCCTTACAGCGAACACCGGGGAGCTGTTTTTT
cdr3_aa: CASTLTANTGELFF

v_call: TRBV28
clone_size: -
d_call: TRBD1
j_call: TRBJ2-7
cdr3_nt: TGTGCCAGCAGTCTCCGGACAGGGTCTCGGGAGCAGTACTTC
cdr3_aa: CASSLRTGSREQYF

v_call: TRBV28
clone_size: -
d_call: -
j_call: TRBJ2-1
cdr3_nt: TGTGCCAGCAGGCGCGTTCTAGTGTTCAATGAGCAGTTCTTC
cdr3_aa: CASRRVLVFNEQFF

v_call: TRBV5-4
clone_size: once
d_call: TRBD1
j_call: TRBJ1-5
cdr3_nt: TGTGCCAGCAGCCCAGACAGGGGGGCCGGCCAGCCCCAGCATTTT
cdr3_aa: CASSPDRGAGQPQHF

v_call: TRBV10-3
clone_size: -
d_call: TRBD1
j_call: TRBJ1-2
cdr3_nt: TGTGCCATCAGTGAGAGGACAGGGGCTAACTATGGCTACACCTTC
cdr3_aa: CAISERTGANYGYTF

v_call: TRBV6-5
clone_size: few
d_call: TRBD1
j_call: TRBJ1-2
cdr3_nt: TGTGCCAGCACCCGGGACAGGGCTGGACCTGGCTACACCTTC
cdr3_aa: CASTRDRAGPGYTF

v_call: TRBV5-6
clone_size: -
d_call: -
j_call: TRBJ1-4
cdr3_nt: TGTGCCAGCAGCTTTTACAGTGAGTGGCGTGAAAAACTGTTTTTT
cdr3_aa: CASSFYSEWREKLFF

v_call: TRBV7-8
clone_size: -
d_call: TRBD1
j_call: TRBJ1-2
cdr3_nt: TGTGCCAGCAGCTCCCGACAGGGTAGGAATGGCTACACCTTC
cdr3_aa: CASSSRQGRNGYTF

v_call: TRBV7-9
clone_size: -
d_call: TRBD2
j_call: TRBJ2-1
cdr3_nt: TGTGCCAGCGCTCGACTAGCCCTCTACAATGAGCAGTTCTTC
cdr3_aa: CASARLALYNEQFF

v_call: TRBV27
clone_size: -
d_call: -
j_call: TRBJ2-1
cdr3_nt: TGTGCCAGCAGCCTAAACTACAATGAGCAGTTCTTC
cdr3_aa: CASSLNYNEQFF

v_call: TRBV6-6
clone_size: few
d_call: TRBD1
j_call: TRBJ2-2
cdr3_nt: TGTGCCAGCAAAGACAGGGTCGGCACCGGGGAGCTGTTTTTT
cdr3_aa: CASKDRVGTGELFF

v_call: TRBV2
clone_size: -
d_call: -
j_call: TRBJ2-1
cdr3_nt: TGTGCCAGCTCGCGAAACCCCTCCTACAATGAGCAGTTCTTC
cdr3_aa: CASSRNPSYNEQFF

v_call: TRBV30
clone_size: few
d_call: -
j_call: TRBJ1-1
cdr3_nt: TGTGCCTGGATTGATTGGGGCAGGGATGAAGCTTTCTTT
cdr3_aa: CAWIDWGRDEAFF

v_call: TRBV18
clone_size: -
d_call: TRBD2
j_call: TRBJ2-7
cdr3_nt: TGTGCCAGCTCACCACCACTAGCGGGGAACTACGAGCAGTACTTC
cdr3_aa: CASSPPLAGNYEQYF

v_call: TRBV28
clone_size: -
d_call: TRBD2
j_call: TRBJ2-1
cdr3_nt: TGTGCCAGCAGTCCACTCATGACGACTAGCGGATCAATCAATGAGCAGTTCTTC
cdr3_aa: CASSPLMTTSGSINEQFF

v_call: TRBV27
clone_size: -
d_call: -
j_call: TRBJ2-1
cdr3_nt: TGTGCCAGCAGCCCTAACAGGGTCGATGGGCAGTTCTTC
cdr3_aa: CASSPNRVDGQFF

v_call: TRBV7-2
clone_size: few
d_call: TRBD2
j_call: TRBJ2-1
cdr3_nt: TGTGCCAGCAGCTTTGCGGGAGGGCCTGGTGAGCAGTTCTTC
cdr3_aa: CASSFAGGPGEQFF

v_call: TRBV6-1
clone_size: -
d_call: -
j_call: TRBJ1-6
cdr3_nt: TGTGCCAGCAGTCCCCAGGCAGGGGCCAATTCACCCCTCCACTTT
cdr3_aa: CASSPQAGANSPLHF

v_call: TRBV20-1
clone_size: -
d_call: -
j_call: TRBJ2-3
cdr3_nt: TGCAGTGCTAGTCAGCGGAGCACAGATACGCAGTATTTT
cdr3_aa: CSASQRSTDTQYF

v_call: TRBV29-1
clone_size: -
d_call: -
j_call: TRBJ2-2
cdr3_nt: TGCAGCGTTCATCAGTCCCCTCCCGGGGAGCTGTTTTTT
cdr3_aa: CSVHQSPPGELFF

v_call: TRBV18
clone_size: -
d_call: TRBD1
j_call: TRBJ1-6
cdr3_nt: TGTGCCAGCTCCGCCGAACAGGGGGCTAATTCACCCCTCCACTTT
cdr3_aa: CASSAEQGANSPLHF

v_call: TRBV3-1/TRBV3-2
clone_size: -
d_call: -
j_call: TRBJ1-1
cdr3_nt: TGTGCCAGCAGCCCACCTTTGACAGTGAACACTGAAGCTTTCTTT
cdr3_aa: CASSPPLTVNTEAFF

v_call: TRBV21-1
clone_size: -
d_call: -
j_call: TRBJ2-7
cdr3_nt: TGTGCCAGCAGCAAAGGAGGACAGGGGACGATATCCTACGAGCAGTACTTC
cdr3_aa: CASSKGGQGTISYEQYF